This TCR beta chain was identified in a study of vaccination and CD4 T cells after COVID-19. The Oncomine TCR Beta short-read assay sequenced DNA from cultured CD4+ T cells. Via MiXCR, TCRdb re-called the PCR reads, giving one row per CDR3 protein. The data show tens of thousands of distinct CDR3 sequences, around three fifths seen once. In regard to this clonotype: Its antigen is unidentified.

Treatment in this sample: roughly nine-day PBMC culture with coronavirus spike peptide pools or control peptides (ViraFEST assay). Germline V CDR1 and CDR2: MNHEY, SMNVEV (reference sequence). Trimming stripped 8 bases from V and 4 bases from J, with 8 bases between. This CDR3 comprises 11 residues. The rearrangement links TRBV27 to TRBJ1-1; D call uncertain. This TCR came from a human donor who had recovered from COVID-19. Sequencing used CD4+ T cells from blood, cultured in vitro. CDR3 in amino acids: CASLEGTEAFF. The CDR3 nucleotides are TGTGCCAGCCTTGAGGGCACTGAAGCTTTCTTT.